Shown below are 26 T cell receptor beta chains from a single sample sequenced in a study of shared clonotypes between healthy human individuals. Profiling relied on immunoSEQ multiplex PCR, and the TCRdb table lists in-frame clones only, not all of them. The repertoire consists of under 120,000 clones, with 67% occurring once and the leading ten covering approximately 25%. The sample comprised memory CD8+ T cells sorted from blood. Subset reported: CD45RO+ cells pooled with CCR7-negative TemRA cells. These receptors originate from a woman in her 30s in good health.

This clone occurred once. The chain has TRBV7-9 and TRBJ2-1; D uncertain. Deletions cut 1 base from V and 6 bases from J, with 7 bases between. Germline V gene sequence: CDR1 SEHNR, CDR2 FQNEAQ (reference sequence). CDR3 size: 13 residues. This CDR3 is CASSLVDLNEQFF. The CDR3 coding sequence is TGTGCCAGCAGCTTAGTAGACCTCAATGAGCAGTTCTTC.

The chain uses TRBV6-6 and TRBJ2-7; D is possibly TRBD2 (7 bases). Germline V gene lookup returns CDR1 MNHNY and CDR2 SVGAGI (reference sequence). V was trimmed by 7 bases and J by 0 bases, leaving 19 bases between them. This CDR3 is 16 amino acids long. The CDR3 is CASNTGGHGDSYEQYF. The CDR3 DNA reads as TGTGCCAGCAATACGGGGGGACACGGTGACTCCTACGAGCAGTACTTC.

This clone was observed once. This rearrangement joins TRBV2 to TRBJ2-5; 8 bases agree with TRBD1. The CDR3 is made up of 15 amino acids. The germline V gene has CDR1 SNHLY and CDR2 FYNNEI. V shed 5 bases and J 2 bases; nucleotides not matched to a gene: 7. CDR3 in amino acids: CASSSGTGPQETQYF. The CDR3 coding sequence is TGTGCCAGCAGTTCCGGGACAGGTCCGCAAGAGACCCAGTACTTC.

The chain joins TRBV13 to TRBJ2-5, with TRBD2 identical over 7 bases. CDR3 length equals 14 residues. V lost 1 base to trimming and J lost 9 bases; unmatched junction nucleotides: 8. The V gene's germline CDR1 is PRHDT and CDR2 FYEKMQ (reference sequence). CDR3 sequence: CASSLEGAGVAQYF. In DNA form, the CDR3 reads TGTGCCAGCAGCTTAGAAGGCGCGGGGGTGGCCCAGTACTTC.

The chain has TRBV27 and TRBJ2-7, with TRBD1 as a possible D gene (6 bases). Germline V lookup: CDR1 MNHEY, CDR2 SMNVEV (reference sequence). V was shortened by 5 bases and J by 11 bases, with 16 bases between the two germline ends. This CDR3 has 12 residues. This CDR3 reads CASSPGRTVEYF. The CDR3 DNA is TGTGCCAGCAGTCCAGGCCGGACAGTAGAGTACTTC.

The rearrangement joins TRBV19 to TRBJ1-5; D unresolved. Trimming pared 5 bases from V and 3 bases from J, leaving 14 bases between. The germline V gene has CDR1 LNHDA and CDR2 SQIVND (reference sequence). The CDR3 is made up of 15 amino acids. The chain's CDR3 is CASSPPAAHNQPQHF. CDR3 nucleotides: TGTGCCAGTAGTCCCCCCGCAGCACACAATCAGCCCCAGCATTTT.

A single count supports this clone. The CDR3 nucleotides read TGTGCCAGCAGCTTAGAGGGGGACACTACCTACGAGCAGTACTTC. Protein product: CASSLEGDTTYEQYF. V gene TRBV4-2 combines with J gene TRBJ2-7; D may be TRBD1 (6 bases). The CDR3 spans 15 residues. Germline values: CDR1 LGHNA, CDR2 YNFKEQ. Trimming shortened V by 5 bases and J by 2 bases, and 16 bases separated the two germline ends.

The V and J genes are TRBV5-1 and TRBJ2-7, with D unclear. CDR1 is SGHRS and CDR2 is YFSETQ in the germline V gene. The V and J ends lost 4 bases and 0 bases respectively, with 14 bases between them. The CDR3 has 15 residues. Written as DNA, the CDR3 is TGCGCCAGCAGCCCCTCGCGGCACCCCTCCTACGAGCAGTACTTC. Its protein product is CASSPSRHPSYEQYF. The full variable domain, its missing parts supplied by reference TRBV5-1 and TRBJ2-7, is KAGVTQTPRYLIKTRGQQVTLSCSPISGHRSVSWYQQTPGQGLQFLFEYFSETQRNKGNFPGRFSGRQFSNSRSEMNVSTLELGDSALYLCASSPSRHPSYEQYFGPGTRLTVT.

The V gene is TRBV11-2, the J gene TRBJ1-5, with D uncertain. Trimming cost V 5 bases and J 11 bases, with 13 bases left between them. The CDR3 consists of 12 residues. Germline V CDR1 and CDR2: SGHAT, FQNNGV. The CDR3 DNA follows: TGTGCCAGCAGCCATGCCAGCGGGTCCCAGCATTTT. Its protein product is CASSHASGSQHF.

This clone is termed medium-sized. V usage is TRBV7-8 and J usage is TRBJ1-2; no clear D. Germline values: CDR1 SGHVS, CDR2 FQNEAQ. V gave up 1 base and J gave up 4 bases, with 10 bases separating them. This CDR3 region has 14 residues. DNA of the CDR3: TGTGCCAGCAGCTTAGGTTCAGCCGGCTATGGCTACACCTTC. Translated, it gives CASSLGSAGYGYTF.

J is TRBJ2-1 and V is TRBV27; 9 nucleotides align to TRBD2. J was trimmed by 5 bases and V by 5 bases; bases with no gene match: 13. In germline, CDR1 is MNHEY, CDR2 SMNVEV (reference sequence). The CDR3 has 17 residues. The CDR3 region is CASSPRPGTSPNNEQFF. In nucleotides, the CDR3 is TGTGCCAGCAGTCCTCGACCCGGGACTAGCCCCAACAATGAGCAGTTCTTC.

V is TRBV11-2 and J is TRBJ2-5; weak D call: TRBD1 (5 bases). The DNA end favors TRBJ2-7, so the J call may be wrong. Germline V gives CDR1 SGHAT, CDR2 FQNNGV. The CDR3 spans 14 residues. The CDR3 spells CASSLGTTVYEQYF. The CDR3 region has the DNA TGTGCCAGCAGCTTAGGGACAACCGTCTACGAGCAGTACTTC.

The table lists this clone with a few counts. The V gene is TRBV19, the J gene TRBJ1-5; D is uncertain. The germline V gene encodes CDR1 LNHDA and CDR2 SQIVND (reference sequence). The CDR3 sequence is 14 residues long. V was trimmed by 5 bases and J by 5 bases, leaving 13 bases between them. The CDR3 sequence is CASSPPGDHQPQHF. The CDR3 bases are TGTGCCAGTAGTCCTCCGGGAGACCATCAGCCCCAGCATTTT.

The CDR3, as DNA: TGTGCCAGCACTCCAGGGGCTAACACAGATACGCAGTATTTT. As protein: CASTPGANTDTQYF. This sequence joins TRBV7-8 and TRBJ2-3; D may be TRBD1 (6 bases). CDR1 SGHVS and CDR2 FQNEAQ come from the germline V gene. V was pared by 7 bases and J by 2 bases, with 13 bases between. The CDR3 runs 14 residues.

This clone was recorded many times. The genes are TRBV7-2 and TRBJ2-7; 11 bases match TRBD2. The germline V gene has CDR1 SGHTA and CDR2 FQGNSA. J was trimmed by 1 base and V by 4 bases; bases with no gene match: 6. The CDR3 extends over 16 amino acids. In nucleotides, the CDR3 is TGTGCCAGCAGCTGGAGACTAGCGGGGAAGTCCTACGAGCAGTACTTC. Translation gives CASSWRLAGKSYEQYF. The full variable domain, with the rest looked up from reference TRBV7-2 and TRBJ2-7, is GAGVSQSPSNKVTEKGKDVELRCDPISGHTALYWYRQSLGQGLEFLIYFQGNSAPDKSGLPSDRFSAERTGGSVSTLTIQRTQQEDSAVYLCASSWRLAGKSYEQYFGPGTRLTVT.

This chain links TRBV2 with TRBJ2-3; 7 bases line up with TRBD2. V lost 7 bases, J lost 4 bases, and 8 bases stayed unmatched. Per germline, CDR1 SNHLY and CDR2 FYNNEI. CDR3 length equals 14 residues. The CDR3 sequence: CASNRLTSSDTQYF. CDR3 in DNA: TGTGCCAGCAACCGATTGACTAGCTCAGATACGCAGTATTTT.

This chain joins TRBV28 and TRBJ2-7; the D gene is possibly TRBD1 (6 bases). The CDR3 is made up of 13 amino acids. CDR1 is MDHEN and CDR2 is SYDVKM in the germline V gene. With 3 bases removed from V and 0 bases from J, the gap between germline ends came to 6 bases. CDR3 sequence reads: CASSLDSSYEQYF. In DNA form, the CDR3 reads TGTGCCAGCAGTTTGGACAGCTCCTACGAGCAGTACTTC.

This chain uses TRBV28 with TRBJ1-5; weak D call: TRBD1 (5 bases). The germline gives CDR1 MDHEN, CDR2 SYDVKM. This CDR3 contains 12 residues. V lost 5 bases and J 5 bases, leaving 7 bases between the germline ends. The CDR3 loop reads CASSQGDQPQHF. CDR3 DNA: TGTGCCAGCAGTCAGGGAGATCAGCCCCAGCATTTT.

V gene TRBV15 combines with J gene TRBJ2-7; TRBD2 aligns across 7 bases. Germline V gene sequence: CDR1 LNHNV, CDR2 YYDKDF (reference sequence). The CDR3 consists of 15 residues. The ends lost 0 bases at V and 5 bases at J; junction bases unmatched: 7. In nucleotides, the CDR3 is TGTGCCACCAGCAGAGAGAGCGGGAACTTCAACGAGCAGTACTTC. It encodes CATSRESGNFNEQYF.

The chain has TRBV9 and TRBJ1-2, with a possible D match to TRBD1 (5 bases). There are 15 residues in the CDR3. CDR1 SGDLS and CDR2 YYNGEE come from the germline V gene. V was pared by 0 bases and J by 2 bases, with 11 bases between. The CDR3 DNA reads as TGTGCCAGCAGCGTAGAACCGGGACCCAACTATGGCTACACCTTC. It is translated as CASSVEPGPNYGYTF.

The CDR3 DNA sequence: TGTGCCAGCAGCTTAGCGGGACTAGCGGGAGACAATGAGCAGTTCTTC. Its protein product is CASSLAGLAGDNEQFF. The rearrangement links TRBV7-3 to TRBJ2-1, with TRBD2 identical over 14 bases. The CDR3 has 16 amino acids. Trimming took 2 bases from V and 5 from J; bases not matched to a gene: 2. CDR1 and CDR2 from the germline V gene are SGHTA and FQGTGA.

The chain has TRBV4-1 and TRBJ2-7; 8 bases match TRBD1. The junction had 5 bases not matched to a gene; V was cut back by 0 bases and J by 1 base. CDR3 size: 16 residues. CDR1 MGHRA and CDR2 YSYEKL come from the germline V gene. CDR3 sequence reads: CASSQDGTGPSYEQYF. The CDR3 DNA reads TGCGCCAGCAGCCAAGACGGGACAGGTCCTTCCTACGAGCAGTACTTC.

This chain uses TRBV6-4 with TRBJ2-7, with 13 bases lining up with TRBD2. V dropped 3 bases and J dropped 5; count of bases not matched to a gene: 4. This CDR3 region has 15 residues. Germline loops: CDR1 MRHNA, CDR2 SNTAGT. CDR3 sequence: CASSEGLAGVHEQYF. CDR3 nucleotides: TGTGCCAGCAGTGAAGGACTAGCGGGAGTTCACGAGCAGTACTTC.

This sequence joins TRBV10-3 and TRBJ1-5, with 7 bases fitting TRBD1. J gave up 2 bases and V 5 bases, and 6 bases lay outside the gene matches. This CDR3 region has 15 residues. The V gene's germline CDR1 is ENHRY and CDR2 SYGVKD. The CDR3, as DNA: TGTGCCATCAGTTCACGACAGGGTCGCAATCAGCCCCAGCATTTT. Its translation is CAISSRQGRNQPQHF.

The rearrangement uses TRBV14 and TRBJ2-2, with TRBD1 as a possible D gene (6 bases). Looked up from germline, CDR1 is SGHDN and CDR2 is FVKESK. This CDR3 region has 15 residues. Trimming cost V 2 bases and J 4 bases, with 11 bases left between them. Written as DNA, the CDR3 is TGTGCCAGCAGCCAATACAGGGTGGCCACCGGGGAGCTGTTTTTT. Translating gives CASSQYRVATGELFF.

This clone appeared many times. The V call is TRBV6-1, the J call TRBJ2-7; 8 nucleotides line up with TRBD1. The V gene's germline CDR1 is MNHNS and CDR2 SASEGT. This CDR3 comprises 15 residues. V shed 3 bases and J 6 bases; nucleotides not matched to a gene: 10. The CDR3: CASSDGAGGHAEQYF. CDR3 bases: TGTGCCAGCAGTGACGGGGCAGGGGGCCATGCCGAGCAGTACTTC.